This T cell receptor beta chain stems from a study of blood T cell repertoires in COVID-19. Background on the study: Both acute and convalescent COVID-19 samples were obtained from the United States, Italy and Spain. Sources were T cells, B-cell-depleted T cells, or PBMCs; the material itself was cDNA or gDNA.

Deletions cut 4 bases from V and 2 bases from J, with 22 bases between. Germline assignment: CDR1 LGHDT and CDR2 YNNKEL (reference sequence). This CDR3 spans 18 amino acids. Study processing details: The authors estimated nucleated cell counts from reference gene primer amplification. The table came from immunoSEQ multiplex PCR; TCRdb's copy has only in-frame clones and leaves some out. The DNA was the basis for D and trimming; V, J and clone size are from that table. The data hold about 48,000 clones, with approximately 82% observed a single time. The chain carries TRBV3-1 (or the pseudogene TRBV3-2) and TRBJ2-3; D gene unclear. The sample comprised peripheral blood. The receptor was isolated from a human donor in a cohort sampled during active COVID-19. The CDR3 DNA follows: TGTGCCAGCAGCCTCCTCTCCGCCACACCCCCAACCACAGATACGCAGTATTTT. Amino acids: CASSLLSATPPTTDTQYF.